The rows below give T cell receptor beta chains drawn from one sample of a study of T cells in tuberculosis. The repertoire was sequenced with immunoSEQ multiplex PCR; TCRdb's copy has only in-frame clones and lacks some. The data show around 49,000 clones, with more than 90% seen just once and approximately 1.5% held by the top ten. The sequenced sample was PBMCs, obtained at tuberculosis diagnosis. The source of these receptors is an adult with tuberculosis. The CDR3 runs from the conserved cysteine through the conserved F or W. The D gene is left open where the match is weak. Only part of the rows carry a size: once, few, many, or a class if the clone is expanded.

clone size	D gene	V gene	J gene	CDR3 DNA	CDR3 protein
.	TRBD2	TRBV5-6	TRBJ2-5	TGTGCCAGCAGCTCTTTTCCGGGACTAGCGCTACAAGAGACCCAGTACTTC	CASSSFPGLALQETQYF
.	TRBD2	TRBV10-1	TRBJ2-3	TGCGCCAGCAGTGGGACTAGCGGATTTAGCACAGATACGCAGTATTTT	CASSGTSGFSTDTQYF
.	.	TRBV10-3	TRBJ1-1	TGTGCCACAGGTCCCACGAACACTGAAGCTTTCTTT	CATGPTNTEAFF
.	.	TRBV9	TRBJ1-1	TGTGCCAGCAGCCTCACTCCAAAGAACACTGAAGCTTTCTTT	CASSLTPKNTEAFF
.	.	TRBV29-1	TRBJ2-5	TGCAGCGTTGTATTGAGAATCCAAGAGACCCAGTACTTC	CSVVLRIQETQYF
.	.	TRBV5-1	TRBJ2-5	TGCGCCAGCAGCCCGGGGACTCCAGAGACCCAGTACTTC	CASSPGTPETQYF
.	.	TRBV7-7	TRBJ2-1	TGTGCTAGCAGCTTTTCGGGACTTCTCAATGAGCAGTTCTTC	CASSFSGLLNEQFF
.	.	TRBV29-1	TRBJ1-2	TGCAGCGTTGTCCCGACACCTAACTATGGCTACACCTTC	CSVVPTPNYGYTF
.	TRBD1	TRBV9	TRBJ1-2	TGTGCCAGCAGCGTAGAGATCCGCGGACAGGGCTGCACCTTC	CASSVEIRGQGCTF
.	.	TRBV6-4	TRBJ2-1	TGTGCCAGCAGTGCGGAGACAGGTCCTCACAATGAGCAGTTCTTC	CASSAETGPHNEQFF
.	TRBD1	TRBV7-2	TRBJ2-3	TGTGCCAGCAGCTTACAGGGGGCTGGAACAGATACGCAGTATTTT	CASSLQGAGTDTQYF
once	.	TRBV28	TRBJ1-5	TGTGCCAGCAGTTTTTTGTTCGAGAGGCAGCCCCAGCATTTT	CASSFLFERQPQHF
.	TRBD1	TRBV7-3	TRBJ2-3	TGTGCCAGCAGCTTAGCCGGGACAGGCACAGATACGCAGTATTTT	CASSLAGTGTDTQYF
.	.	TRBV5-1	TRBJ1-5	TGCGCCAGCAGCTTGGCCCCAGATAGCAATCAGCCCCAGCATTTT	CASSLAPDSNQPQHF
.	TRBD1	TRBV6-5	TRBJ1-1	TGTGCCAGCAGTTACTCCGTCTCTCAGGGGGCTGAAGCTTTCTTT	CASSYSVSQGAEAFF
.	TRBD2	TRBV18	TRBJ2-7	TGTGCCAGCTCACAACTGAGGTCTAGCGGGCTCCATAGCTCCTACGAGCAGTACTTC	CASSQLRSSGLHSSYEQYF
.	TRBD2	TRBV6-4	TRBJ2-3	TGTGCCAGCAGTGATTTTGGCGGGAGAACAGATACGCAGTATTTT	CASSDFGGRTDTQYF
.	TRBD1	TRBV4-1	TRBJ1-6	TGCGCCAGCAGCCAAGAAAGAGGAGACAGGGCCTCACCCCTCCACTTT	CASSQERGDRASPLHF
.	.	TRBV21-1	TRBJ1-4	TGTGCCAGCAGCAGCCAATCGAGTTTTAATGAAAAACTGTTTTTT	CASSSQSSFNEKLFF
.	TRBD1	TRBV27	TRBJ2-2	TGTGCCACCCACACCTCCGGGACAGGGTTCGCGAACACCGGGGAGCTGTTTTTT	CATHTSGTGFANTGELFF
.	TRBD1	TRBV30	TRBJ2-7	TGTGCCTGGAGTACCCCGGGACAGGGGTATGAGCAGTACTTC	CAWSTPGQGYEQYF
.	.	TRBV28	TRBJ1-1	TGTGCCAGCAGTTTATTCAGGGACTCGAACACTGAAGCTTTCTTT	CASSLFRDSNTEAFF
once	.	TRBV6-6	TRBJ2-7	TGTGCCAGCGCCGAGGGATCGACGGGGAGGTTCTACGAGCAGTACTTC	CASAEGSTGRFYEQYF
once	TRBD1	TRBV6-1	TRBJ1-1	TGTGCCAGCGCATACAGGGGGCCGGGGGGCACTGAAGCTTTCTTT	CASAYRGPGGTEAFF
.	TRBD2	TRBV27	TRBJ2-3	TGTGCCAGCAGCTGGCTCAGCGGGAGTAGCACAGATACGCAGTATTTT	CASSWLSGSSTDTQYF
.	TRBD2	TRBV27	TRBJ2-5	TGTGCCAGCAGTTTTACAGGCGGGGGGACCCAGTACTTC	CASSFTGGGTQYF
.	TRBD1	TRBV6-1	TRBJ1-1	TGTGCCAGCAGTGAAAGAAAAGGGACAGTTAACACTGAAGCTTTCTTT	CASSERKGTVNTEAFF